The clone carrying this T cell receptor beta chain was found a few times. This sample was taken from a study of T cells in Graves' hyperthyroidism and ophthalmopathy. Per germline, CDR1 DFQATT and CDR2 SNEGSKA (reference sequence). CDR3 length: 13 residues. The V and J ends lost 3 bases and 2 bases respectively, with 10 bases between them. Using RNA transcripts as the source, TCR beta CDR3 regions were amplified. RT-PCR in the first round (using the HTBI primer set) targeted the TCR CDR3. TCRdb recomputed calls from the multiplex PCR reads with MiXCR, one row per CDR3 protein. The sample has approximately 350,000 distinct CDR3 sequences; 15% are singletons.

This chain joins TRBV20-1 and TRBJ2-5, with unresolved D. Sequencing used blood. The clonotype comes from a woman in her sixties with Graves' ophthalmopathy. CDR3 coding DNA: TGCAGTGCTAGGCCCGGGCAGCAAGAGACCCAGTACTTC. Translating it yields CSARPGQQETQYF.